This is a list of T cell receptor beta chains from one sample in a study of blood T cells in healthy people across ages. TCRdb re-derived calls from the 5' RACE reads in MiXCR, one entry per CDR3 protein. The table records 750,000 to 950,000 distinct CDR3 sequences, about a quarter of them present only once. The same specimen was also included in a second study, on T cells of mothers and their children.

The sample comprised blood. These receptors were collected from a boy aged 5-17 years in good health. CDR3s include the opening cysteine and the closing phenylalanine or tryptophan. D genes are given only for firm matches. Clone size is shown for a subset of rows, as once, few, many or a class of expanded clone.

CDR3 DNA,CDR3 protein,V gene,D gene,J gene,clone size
TGCGCCAGCAGTCTAACTAGCGACAGGAGGGAGACCCAGTACTTC,CASSLTSDRRETQYF,TRBV10-2,-,TRBJ2-5,-
TGCGCCAGCAGAACCACAGGGACTACTAATGAAAAACTGTTTTTT,CASRTTGTTNEKLFF,TRBV4-1,-,TRBJ1-4,few
TGTGCCAGCAGCCTAGGACTAGTGAAAGATACGCAGTATTTT,CASSLGLVKDTQYF,TRBV7-2,TRBD2,TRBJ2-3,-
TGCGCCAGCAGCCATCGCCCGAGCGCCGGGGAGCTGTTTTTT,CASSHRPSAGELFF,TRBV4-1,-,TRBJ2-2,few
TGTGCCAGCAGTTTCAGGGGGGGCTCTGGGGCCAACGTCCTGACTTTC,CASSFRGGSGANVLTF,TRBV28,-,TRBJ2-6,few
TGTGCCAGCAGCGCCCGACTAGCGTGGGATACGCAGTATTTT,CASSARLAWDTQYF,TRBV7-9,TRBD2,TRBJ2-3,-
TGCAGTGCCTCGGGGGGGCGAGTCAAAAACATTCAGTACTTC,CSASGGRVKNIQYF,TRBV20-1,TRBD2,TRBJ2-4,-
TGTGCCAGTAGTAATTGGCAGAACCAAGAGACCCAGTACTTC,CASSNWQNQETQYF,TRBV19,-,TRBJ2-5,few
TGTGCCACCCGGAGGACAGGGGGAAATTCACCCCTCCACTTT,CATRRTGGNSPLHF,TRBV7-9,TRBD1,TRBJ1-6,few
TGTGCCAGTAGATTGACAGGGGGCGTGAACATTCAGTACTTC,CASRLTGGVNIQYF,TRBV19,TRBD1,TRBJ2-4,-
TGTGCCATCAGTGCGGGGAGATCAGATACGCAGTATTTT,CAISAGRSDTQYF,TRBV10-3,-,TRBJ2-3,-
TGTGCCAGCAGTGAAAACAGGGGTACCTACGAGCAGTACTTC,CASSENRGTYEQYF,TRBV6-6,TRBD1,TRBJ2-7,-
TGCAGTGCTAGCAACCCTAGGGTGACAGGGGGGGTTAACTATGGCTACACCTTC,CSASNPRVTGGVNYGYTF,TRBV20-1,TRBD1,TRBJ1-2,-